Following are 9 T cell receptor beta chains from one sample sequenced in a study of blood T cell repertoires in COVID-19. Sequencing used immunoSEQ multiplex PCR; TCRdb keeps in-frame clones, though not all of them. The sample holds around 240,000 clones, about 87% seen once. What was sequenced was PBMCs or T cells enriched from blood (not recorded which). The source is a man aged 45-60 years who had been exposed to COVID-19.

The J gene is TRBJ2-1, the V gene TRBV19; TRBD1 aligns across 8 bases. The V and J ends lost 8 bases and 0 bases, in that order; junction bases with no gene match: 18. Germline V lookup: CDR1 LNHDA, CDR2 SQIVND (reference sequence). CDR3 length: 19 residues. The CDR3 spells CASSRTGQGILSSYNEQFF. CDR3 bases: TGTGCCAGTTCCCGGACTGGACAGGGTATTTTGAGCTCCTACAATGAGCAGTTCTTC.

Only a few counts were recorded for this clone. V is TRBV2 and J is TRBJ1-2; 9 nucleotides align to TRBD1. The CDR3 has 13 amino acids. J lost 6 bases, V lost 6 bases, and 5 bases had no gene match. Germline V gene data show CDR1 as SNHLY and CDR2 as FYNNEI. CDR3 bases: TGTGCCAGCAGGGACGACAGGGGGGATGGCTACACCTTC. Its protein product is CASRDDRGDGYTF.

The chain carries TRBV23-1 and TRBJ2-3; weak D call: TRBD2 (9 bases). TRBV23-1 is an open reading frame, and its role is uncertain. V was pared by 2 bases and J by 3 bases, with 24 bases between. The CDR3 extends over 19 amino acids. The CDR3 nucleotides are TGCGCCAGCAGTCAAGACACAGGGGGACTAGCCCTAATGACAGATACGCAGTATTTT. This encodes CASSQDTGGLALMTDTQYF.

CDR3 protein: CASSLLLAGDTEQFF. Written as DNA, the CDR3 is TGCGCCAGCAGCTTGTTACTAGCGGGAGACACTGAGCAGTTCTTC. V is TRBV5-1 and J is TRBJ2-1, with 11 nucleotides matching TRBD2. Germline CDR1 and CDR2: SGHRS and YFSETQ. With V trimmed by 1 base and J by 9 bases, 6 bases remained unmatched. The CDR3 sequence is 15 residues long. Filled out from reference TRBV5-1 and TRBJ2-1, the complete variable domain reads KAGVTQTPRYLIKTRGQQVTLSCSPISGHRSVSWYQQTPGQGLQFLFEYFSETQRNKGNFPGRFSGRQFSNSRSEMNVSTLELGDSALYLCASSLLLAGDTEQFFGPGTRLTVL.

The rearrangement joins TRBV6-5 to TRBJ2-3; 7 positions match TRBD2. In germline, CDR1 is MNHEY, CDR2 SVGAGI. There are 14 residues in the CDR3. J gave up 4 bases and V 9 bases, and 10 bases lay outside the gene matches. CDR3 in DNA: TGTGCCAGTACTTTTGGCGGGGGATCAGATACGCAGTATTTT. This codes for CASTFGGGSDTQYF.

The chain combines TRBV27 with TRBJ1-2, with TRBD1 matching over 8 bases. The CDR3 runs 15 residues. The V gene's germline CDR1 is MNHEY and CDR2 SMNVEV (reference sequence). V was pared by 5 bases and J by 8 bases, with 13 bases of the junction left unmatched. In DNA form, the CDR3 reads TGTGCCAGCAGTACGTTACAGGGGGGGCTCGGCGGCTACACCTTC. This encodes CASSTLQGGLGGYTF.

The table lists this clone with a few counts. This chain links TRBV6-5 with TRBJ1-5; 8 bases match TRBD1. With 10 bases clipped from V and 7 bases from J, the junction kept 15 bases outside the gene matches. CDR1 is MNHEY and CDR2 is SVGAGI in the germline V gene. This CDR3 spans 15 amino acids. The CDR3 reads CATRTQAGGGQPQHF. The CDR3 coding sequence is TGTGCCACCCGTACGCAGGCAGGGGGCGGGCAGCCCCAGCATTTT.

This clone was counted only a few times. This rearrangement joins TRBV28 to TRBJ1-2; D gene uncertain. The CDR3 totals 14 residues. Germline loops: CDR1 MDHEN, CDR2 SYDVKM. Deletions cut 2 bases from V and 4 bases from J, with 11 bases between. In DNA form, the CDR3 reads TGTGCCAGCAGTTTAGGGCAGGCCACCTATGGCTACACCTTC. Its translation is CASSLGQATYGYTF.

This chain links TRBV3-1 (or the pseudogene TRBV3-2) with TRBJ2-1, with a possible D match to TRBD1 (5 bases). CDR1 is LGHDT, CDR2 YNNKEL, per germline (reference sequence). The CDR3 runs 13 residues. V gave up 4 bases and J gave up 2 bases, with 6 bases separating them. As DNA, the CDR3 is TGTGCCAGCAGCCGACAGACCTACAATGAGCAGTTCTTC. This gives the protein CASSRQTYNEQFF.